Listed here are 5 T cell receptor beta chains from one sample, sequenced in a study of cytomegalovirus exposure and HLA in healthy donors. PCR amplification relied on 60 Vbeta primers (plus 13 Jbeta primers). The assay was immunoSEQ multiplex PCR, and TCRdb's table has in-frame clones only and misses some. Here the sample spans some 110,000 clones, 78% being singletons. Sequences were obtained from PBMCs. Receptor source: a middle-aged man in good health and CMV-seronegative.

This clone was seen more than once but under ten times. The chain uses TRBV7-3 and TRBJ1-1, with a weak D call TRBD1 (6 bases). Deletions cut 0 bases from V and 11 bases from J, with 13 bases between. CDR3 length equals 13 residues. Germline CDR1 is SGHTA and CDR2 is FQGTGA. The CDR3 DNA reads TGTGCCAGCAGCTTAACCGGGGGGGCCGGCGCTTTCTTT. It is translated as CASSLTGGAGAFF.

The chain is built from TRBV7-9 and TRBJ2-7, with D possibly matching TRBD1 (5 bases). Trimming pared 2 bases from V and 5 bases from J, leaving 16 bases between. This CDR3 has 15 residues. From germline, CDR1 is SEHNR and CDR2 FQNEAQ (reference sequence). The CDR3 reads CASSLQDNPADEQYF. CDR3 DNA sequence: TGTGCCAGCAGCTTACAGGACAATCCTGCCGACGAGCAGTACTTC.

This rearrangement joins TRBV6-1 to TRBJ1-1, with D hard to call. The CDR3 is 13 amino acids. Trimming cost V 10 bases and J 2 bases, with 14 bases left between them. Germline CDR1 and CDR2: MNHNS and SASEGT. The CDR3 sequence: CATYTTVNTEAFF. CDR3 DNA: TGTGCCACTTATACCACGGTAAACACTGAAGCTTTCTTT.

About this clone: Germline is not matched at one junction end, which may reflect a read error. The chain employs TRBV7-9 and TRBJ1-2; 7 bases agree with TRBD1. Germline V lookup: CDR1 SEHNR, CDR2 FQNEAQ (reference sequence). This CDR3 is built from 13 residues. In nucleotides, the CDR3 is TGTTCCAGCAGCTCGGGACAGTACTATGGCTACACCTTC. This gives the protein CSSSSGQYYGYTF.

The chain is built from TRBV9 and TRBJ2-4; D perhaps matches TRBD1 (6 bases). CDR3 length: 13 amino acids. Between the trimmed V and J ends, which lost 2 bases and 6 bases, there was a span of 9 bases. CDR1 is SGDLS, CDR2 YYNGEE, per germline. CDR3 amino acids: CASSVDSRNIQYF. In DNA form, the CDR3 reads TGTGCCAGCAGCGTGGACAGCAGAAACATTCAGTACTTC.